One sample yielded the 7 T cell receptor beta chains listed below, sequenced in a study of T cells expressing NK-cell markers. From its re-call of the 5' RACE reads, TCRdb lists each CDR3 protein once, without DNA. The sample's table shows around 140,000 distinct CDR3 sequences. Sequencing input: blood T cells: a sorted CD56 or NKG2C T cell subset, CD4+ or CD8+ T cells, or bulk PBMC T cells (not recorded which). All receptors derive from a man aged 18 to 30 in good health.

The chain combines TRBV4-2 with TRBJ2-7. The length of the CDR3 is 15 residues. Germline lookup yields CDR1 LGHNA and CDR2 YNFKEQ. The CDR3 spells CASSQARGLAYEQYF.

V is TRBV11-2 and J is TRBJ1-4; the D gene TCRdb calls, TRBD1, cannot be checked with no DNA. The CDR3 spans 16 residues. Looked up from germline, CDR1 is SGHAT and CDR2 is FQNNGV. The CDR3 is CASSLVPGQDLKKLFF.

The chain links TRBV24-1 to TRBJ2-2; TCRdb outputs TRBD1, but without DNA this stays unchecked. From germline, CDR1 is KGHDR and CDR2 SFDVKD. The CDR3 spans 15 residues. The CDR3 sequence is CATSDTGQVTGELFF.

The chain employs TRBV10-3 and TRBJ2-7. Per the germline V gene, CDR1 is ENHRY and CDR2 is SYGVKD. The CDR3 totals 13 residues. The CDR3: CAISDSFSYEQYF.

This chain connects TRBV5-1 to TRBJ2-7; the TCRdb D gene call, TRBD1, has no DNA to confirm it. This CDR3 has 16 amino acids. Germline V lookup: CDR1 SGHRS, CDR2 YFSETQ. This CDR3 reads CASSPSGRDATYEQYF.

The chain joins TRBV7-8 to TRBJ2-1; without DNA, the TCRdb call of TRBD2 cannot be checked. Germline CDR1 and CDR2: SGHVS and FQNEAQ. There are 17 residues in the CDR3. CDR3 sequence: CASSPFGLAGLSNEQFF. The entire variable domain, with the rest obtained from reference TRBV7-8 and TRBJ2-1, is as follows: GAGVSQSPRYKVAKRGQDVALRCDPISGHVSLFWYQQALGQGPEFLTYFQNEAQLDKSGLPSDRFFAERPEGSVSTLKIQRTQQEDSAVYLCASSPFGLAGLSNEQFFGPGTRLTVL.

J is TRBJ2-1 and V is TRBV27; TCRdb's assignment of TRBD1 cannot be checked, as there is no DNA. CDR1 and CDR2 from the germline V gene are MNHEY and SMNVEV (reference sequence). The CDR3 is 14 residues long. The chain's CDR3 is CASSYRGGNNEQFF.